This record looks at one TCR beta chain sequence and its context. The data stem from a study of blood T cell repertoires in COVID-19. Across the study: Samples taken during acute and convalescent COVID-19 were collected in the United States, Italy and Spain.

Everyone who took part was roughly 18 to 90 years old, and they came from about 25 US areas. The study counted Cohort 3 donors as recovered given two negative PCRs, clearance, or symptom resolution. Per the original data handling: For nucleated cells, counts were estimated from reference gene primer amplification. Clones were sequenced by immunoSEQ multiplex PCR, and TCRdb holds only the in-frame ones, with some missing. V, J and clone size are taken as reported in that table, and D and trimming were inferred from the DNA itself. This table has 370,000 or so clones, about 87% appearing once. The CDR3 runs to 14 residues. Germline V gene sequence: CDR1 MNHEY, CDR2 SVGAGI. V was cut by 6 bases and J by 0 bases, with 10 bases left in between.

The sequenced sample was PBMCs or T cells enriched from blood (not recorded which). This TCR was recovered from a man younger than 40 who had recovered from COVID-19. The chain carries TRBV6-5 and TRBJ2-3; tentative D call: TRBD1 (6 bases). CDR3 protein: CASRRGQSTDTQYF. CDR3 DNA: TGTGCCAGCAGACGCGGACAGAGCACAGATACGCAGTATTTT.